This record concerns one TCR beta chain sequence. Its antigen is undetermined. The conserved phenylalanine or tryptophan is not found at the CDR3 terminus, so this likely reflects a read error. The ends were cut back, 5 bases at V and 3 bases at J, with 11 bases in the middle. CDR3 length: 13 amino acids. The data derive from a study of blood T cells in healthy people across ages. Alongside a J-beta primer mix, a sample-barcoded 5' primer served in a second PCR lasting about 7 to 12 cycles. All cDNA molecules were each tagged by a template-switch adaptor with 12 random nucleotides. TCRdb re-analysed the 5' RACE reads in MiXCR, keeping a single row per CDR3 protein. The profile covers some 710,000 distinct CDR3 sequences, with 20% to 25% appearing a single time and less than 25% taken by the ten largest. Findings and limits, study-wide: In the absence of known donor CMV status, changes in expanded clonotypes were possibly confounded. A greater number of naive CD4+ cells and higher diversity distinguished long-lived donors from aged donors.

The TCR sequence derives from a man in his 70s in good health. V and J are TRBV12-3 or TRBV12-4 and TRBJ2-7; tentatively, D is TRBD1 (6 bases). Specimen: blood. Here the CDR3 reads CASSQPTGYEQYL. The CDR3 DNA reads TGTGCCAGCAGTCAACCGACAGGCTACGAGCAGTACCTC.